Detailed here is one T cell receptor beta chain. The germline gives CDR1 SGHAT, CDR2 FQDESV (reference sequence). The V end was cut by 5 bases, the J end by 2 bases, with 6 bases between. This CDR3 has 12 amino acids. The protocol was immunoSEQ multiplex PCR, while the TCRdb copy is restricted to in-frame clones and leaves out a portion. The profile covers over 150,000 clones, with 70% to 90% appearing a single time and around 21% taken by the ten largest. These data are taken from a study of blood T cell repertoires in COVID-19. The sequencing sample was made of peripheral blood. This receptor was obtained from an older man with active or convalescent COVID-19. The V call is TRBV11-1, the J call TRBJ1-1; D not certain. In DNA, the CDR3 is TGTGCCAGCAGCCGACACAACACTGAAGCTTTCTTT. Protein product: CASSRHNTEAFF.